Given below is one T cell receptor (beta chain) in context. This entry belongs to a study of blood T cell repertoires in COVID-19. In the study overall: T cells, B-cell-depleted T cells, or PBMCs supplied cDNA or gDNA.

In the original processing: Nucleated cell number was recorded as an estimate derived from reference gene primer amplification. The data were produced by immunoSEQ multiplex PCR, yet TCRdb's version contains in-frame clones alone and is incomplete. The V and J calls and clone size are taken from that table; D and trimming were inferred from the DNA. The sample gives some 150,000 clones, roughly 82% of which show up once; less than 2.5% is in the top ten. V lost 4 bases and J lost 12, with 17 bases in between. Germline assignment: CDR1 SGHRS and CDR2 YFSETQ. The CDR3 has 14 amino acids. The J gene is TRBJ1-6, the V gene TRBV5-1; no clear D. The receptor comes from a man between 70 and 80 years old with acute or convalescent COVID-19. The sequencing sample was made of peripheral blood. In DNA form, the CDR3 reads TGCGCCAGCAGCATTGGGGAGGAGGTTAGACCCCTCCACTTT. Its translation is CASSIGEEVRPLHF.